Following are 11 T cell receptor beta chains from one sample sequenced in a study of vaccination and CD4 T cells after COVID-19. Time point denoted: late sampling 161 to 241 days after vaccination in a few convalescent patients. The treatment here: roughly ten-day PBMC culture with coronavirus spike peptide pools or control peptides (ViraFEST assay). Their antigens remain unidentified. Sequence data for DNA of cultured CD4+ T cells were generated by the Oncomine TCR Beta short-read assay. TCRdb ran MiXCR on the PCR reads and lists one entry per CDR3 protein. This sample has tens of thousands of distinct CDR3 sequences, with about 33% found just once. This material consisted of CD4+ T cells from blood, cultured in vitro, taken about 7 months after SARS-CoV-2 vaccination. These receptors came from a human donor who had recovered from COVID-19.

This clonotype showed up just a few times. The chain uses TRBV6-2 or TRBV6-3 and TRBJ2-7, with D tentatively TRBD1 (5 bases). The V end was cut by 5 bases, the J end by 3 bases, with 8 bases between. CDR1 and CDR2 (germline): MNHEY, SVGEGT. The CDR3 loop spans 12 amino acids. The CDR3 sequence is CASSDRGYEQYF. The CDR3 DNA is TGTGCCAGCAGTGACAGAGGCTACGAGCAGTACTTC.

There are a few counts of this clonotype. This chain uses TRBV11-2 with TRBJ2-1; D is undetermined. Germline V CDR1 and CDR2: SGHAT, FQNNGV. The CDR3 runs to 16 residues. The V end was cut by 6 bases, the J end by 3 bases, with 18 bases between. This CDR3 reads CASSQIVHSYYNEQFF. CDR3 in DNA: TGTGCCAGCAGTCAGATAGTGCATTCGTACTACAATGAGCAGTTCTTC.

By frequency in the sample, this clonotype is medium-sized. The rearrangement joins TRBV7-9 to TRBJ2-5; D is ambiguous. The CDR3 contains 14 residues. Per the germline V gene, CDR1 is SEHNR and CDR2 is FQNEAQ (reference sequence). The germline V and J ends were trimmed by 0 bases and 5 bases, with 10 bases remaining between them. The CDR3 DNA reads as TGTGCCAGCAGCTTAGCGCGACTGCCGGAGACCCAGTACTTC. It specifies CASSLARLPETQYF.

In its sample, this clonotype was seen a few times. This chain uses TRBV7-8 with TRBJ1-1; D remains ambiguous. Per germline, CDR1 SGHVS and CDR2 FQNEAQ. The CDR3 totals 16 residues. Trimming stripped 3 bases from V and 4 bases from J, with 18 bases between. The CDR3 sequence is CASSLGSRGGGTEAFF. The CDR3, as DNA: TGTGCCAGCAGCTTGGGGTCGCGGGGTGGTGGCACTGAAGCTTTCTTT. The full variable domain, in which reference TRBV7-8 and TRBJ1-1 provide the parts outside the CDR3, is GAGVSQSPRYKVAKRGQDVALRCDPISGHVSLFWYQQALGQGPEFLTYFQNEAQLDKSGLPSDRFFAERPEGSVSTLKIQRTQQEDSAVYLCASSLGSRGGGTEAFFGQGTRLTVV.

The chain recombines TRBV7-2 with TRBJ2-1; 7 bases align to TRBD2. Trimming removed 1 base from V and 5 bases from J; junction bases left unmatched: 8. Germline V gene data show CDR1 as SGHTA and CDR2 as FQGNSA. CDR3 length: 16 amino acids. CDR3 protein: CASSLESGLKHNEQFF. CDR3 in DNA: TGTGCCAGCAGCTTAGAGTCGGGACTAAAACACAATGAGCAGTTCTTC.

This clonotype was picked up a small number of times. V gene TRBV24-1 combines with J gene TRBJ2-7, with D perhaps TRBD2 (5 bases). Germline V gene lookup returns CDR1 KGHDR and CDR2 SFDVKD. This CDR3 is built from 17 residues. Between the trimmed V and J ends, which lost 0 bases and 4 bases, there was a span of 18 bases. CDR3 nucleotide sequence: TGTGCCACCAGTGATTTGGTTCGGGGTACCTTAGGGTACGAGCAGTACTTC. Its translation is CATSDLVRGTLGYEQYF.

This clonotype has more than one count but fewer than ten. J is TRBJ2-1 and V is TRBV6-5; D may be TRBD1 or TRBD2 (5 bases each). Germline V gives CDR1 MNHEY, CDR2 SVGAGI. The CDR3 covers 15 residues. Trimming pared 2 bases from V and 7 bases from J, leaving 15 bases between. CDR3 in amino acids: CASSYPWDERNEQFF. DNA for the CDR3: TGTGCCAGCAGTTACCCATGGGACGAAAGGAATGAGCAGTTCTTC.

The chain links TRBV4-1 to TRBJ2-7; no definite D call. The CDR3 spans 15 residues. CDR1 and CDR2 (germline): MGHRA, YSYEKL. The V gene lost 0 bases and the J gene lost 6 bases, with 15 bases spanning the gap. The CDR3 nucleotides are TGCGCCAGCAGCCAAGATCGAACAGTCAGCTCCGAGCAGTACTTC. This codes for CASSQDRTVSSEQYF.

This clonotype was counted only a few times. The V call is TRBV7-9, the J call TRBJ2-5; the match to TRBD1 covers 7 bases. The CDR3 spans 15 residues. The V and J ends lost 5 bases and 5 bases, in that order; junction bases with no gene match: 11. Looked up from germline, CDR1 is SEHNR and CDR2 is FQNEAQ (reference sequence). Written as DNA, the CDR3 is TGTGCCAGCAGCCCCCAAGGGGGCTTTAGGGAGACCCAGTACTTC. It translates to CASSPQGGFRETQYF.

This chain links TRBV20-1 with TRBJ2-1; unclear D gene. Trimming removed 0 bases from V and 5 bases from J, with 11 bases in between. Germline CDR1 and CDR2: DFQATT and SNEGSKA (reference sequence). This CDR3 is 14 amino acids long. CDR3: CSARDGRVDNEQFF. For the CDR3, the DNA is TGCAGTGCTAGAGACGGGCGAGTAGACAATGAGCAGTTCTTC.

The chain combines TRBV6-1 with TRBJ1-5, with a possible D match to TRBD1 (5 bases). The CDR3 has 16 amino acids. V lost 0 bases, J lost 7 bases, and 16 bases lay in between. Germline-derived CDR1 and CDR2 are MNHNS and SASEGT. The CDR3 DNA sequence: TGTGCCAGCAGTGAAGCGTTCGGGGGAATAAGGCAGCCCCAGCATTTT. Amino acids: CASSEAFGGIRQPQHF.